What follows are 15 T cell receptor beta chains derived from one specimen sequenced in a study of beta chain features in type 1 diabetes. The isolated RNA, all of it, was reverse transcribed, so expressed TCRB transcripts were what got sequenced. TCRdb's copy holds only in-frame clones and misses some; the assay was immunoSEQ multiplex PCR. The table lists hundreds of thousands of clones, approximately 31% of them singletons. The sample comprised naive CD4+ T cells from blood. The receptors originated from a man aged 18 to 29 in good health.

This clone has only a few counts. The chain is built from TRBV10-3 and TRBJ2-1; TRBD1 or TRBD2 may be the D gene (7 bases each). V lost 4 bases and J lost 9, with 13 bases in between. From germline, CDR1 is ENHRY and CDR2 SYGVKD. The CDR3 totals 13 residues. CDR3 in amino acids: CAISGQGGGEQFF. As DNA, the CDR3 is TGTGCCATCAGTGGACAGGGCGGGGGTGAGCAGTTCTTC.

The V call is TRBV6-1, the J call TRBJ1-2; D is unclear. The germline V and J ends were trimmed by 0 bases and 0 bases, with 5 bases remaining between them. This CDR3 spans 14 amino acids. Germline CDR1 is MNHNS and CDR2 is SASEGT. This CDR3 is CASSEARTNYGYTF. In nucleotides, the CDR3 is TGTGCCAGCAGTGAAGCTCGGACTAACTATGGCTACACCTTC.

The CDR3 bases are TGTGCCACCAGCAGAGATCCCCGGGCCCCGAGCGAGCAGTACTTC. Residues: CATSRDPRAPSEQYF. The chain is built from TRBV15 and TRBJ2-7; no reliable D call. The germline V gene encodes CDR1 LNHNV and CDR2 YYDKDF (reference sequence). Between the trimmed V and J ends, which lost 0 bases and 6 bases, there was a span of 15 bases. CDR3 size: 15 residues. The variable domain in full, with the rest retrieved from reference TRBV15 and TRBJ2-7, is DAMVIQNPRYQVTQFGKPVTLSCSQTLNHNVMYWYQQKSSQAPKLLFHYYDKDFNNEADTPDNFQSRRPNTSFCFLDIRSPGLGDTAMYLCATSRDPRAPSEQYFGPGTRLTVT.

This clone showed up just a few times. V gene TRBV6-5 combines with J gene TRBJ2-5; perhaps TRBD2 as D (5 bases). Germline V CDR1 and CDR2: MNHEY, SVGAGI. This CDR3 is built from 14 residues. The ends were cut back, 0 bases at V and 4 bases at J, with 9 bases in the middle. The CDR3: CASSYSIGRETQYF. The CDR3 DNA follows: TGTGCCAGCAGTTACTCTATAGGGAGAGAGACCCAGTACTTC.

The V and J genes are TRBV30 and TRBJ1-1; D might be TRBD1 (5 bases). V was cut by 4 bases and J by 1 base, with 13 bases left in between. The CDR3 is 14 amino acids. CDR1 and CDR2 from the germline V gene are GTSNPN and SVGIG (reference sequence). The DNA for the CDR3 is TGTGCCTGGATTTCCAGGGTAAAGAACACTGAAGCTTTCTTT. Its translation is CAWISRVKNTEAFF.

The rearrangement joins TRBV9 to TRBJ2-2; unclear D gene. Germline V gives CDR1 SGDLS, CDR2 YYNGEE. V lost 3 bases and J lost 4, with 13 bases in between. The CDR3 is 15 residues long. In nucleotides, the CDR3 is TGTGCCAGCAGCGGAGGCTCAGGTTTCACCGGGGAGCTGTTTTTT. It codes for CASSGGSGFTGELFF.

The gene calls are TRBV6-6 and TRBJ2-1; no definite D call. Germline lookup yields CDR1 MNHNY and CDR2 SVGAGI (reference sequence). V was clipped by 7 bases and J by 1 base, with 11 bases between them. The length of the CDR3 is 14 residues. In nucleotides, the CDR3 is TGTGCCAGCACCCCGACACCGTCCTACAATGAGCAGTTCTTC. This sequence encodes CASTPTPSYNEQFF.

V is TRBV19 and J is TRBJ2-3, with D unclear. Trimming removed 4 bases from V and 2 bases from J, with 4 bases in between. Germline V lookup: CDR1 LNHDA, CDR2 SQIVND (reference sequence). The CDR3 is 12 amino acids. The CDR3 region has the DNA TGTGCCAGTAGTACCAACACAGATACGCAGTATTTT. Its translation is CASSTNTDTQYF.

The gene calls are TRBV7-2 and TRBJ1-1; the D gene is possibly TRBD1 (5 bases). Per the germline V gene, CDR1 is SGHTA and CDR2 is FQGNSA. The ends were cut back, 6 bases at V and 1 base at J, with 12 bases in the middle. The CDR3 loop spans 14 amino acids. CDR3 DNA sequence: TGTGCCAGCAGGCCTGCTGACAGGAACACTGAAGCTTTCTTT. Protein: CASRPADRNTEAFF.

This clone was detected only a few times. The chain combines TRBV7-2 with TRBJ2-5; 11 bases align to TRBD2. This CDR3 comprises 13 residues. Germline lookup yields CDR1 SGHTA and CDR2 FQGNSA. V lost 6 bases to trimming and J lost 4 bases; unmatched junction nucleotides: 1. CDR3: CASRLAGVETQYF. CDR3 nucleotides: TGTGCCAGCAGACTAGCGGGAGTAGAGACCCAGTACTTC.

This clone has a handful of counts. The chain carries TRBV2 and TRBJ2-4; D is undetermined. The V end lost 11 bases, the J end lost 3 bases, and 14 bases lay between the germline ends. Germline V gene sequence: CDR1 SNHLY, CDR2 FYNNEI. CDR3 length equals 13 residues. CDR3 bases: TGTGCCTCTGCGAGGTTTGACAAAAACATTCAGTACTTC. This encodes CASARFDKNIQYF.

J is TRBJ2-1 and V is TRBV14, with 7 bases fitting TRBD1. V shed 6 bases, J shed 0 bases, and the junction held 5 bases outside the gene matches. The germline gives CDR1 SGHDN, CDR2 FVKESK. The CDR3 covers 15 residues. CDR3 sequence reads: CASSTTGSSYNEQFF. The CDR3 region has the DNA TGTGCCAGCAGTACGACAGGGAGCTCCTACAATGAGCAGTTCTTC.

The rearrangement uses TRBV7-2 and TRBJ1-5; D perhaps matches TRBD1 (5 bases). This CDR3 is 14 amino acids long. Germline CDR1 and CDR2: SGHTA and FQGNSA. The V end was cut by 5 bases, the J end by 6 bases, with 14 bases between. The CDR3 spells CASSRLGGSQPQHF. The CDR3 DNA follows: TGTGCCAGCAGCCGACTGGGGGGTTCTCAGCCCCAGCATTTT.

The CDR3 DNA sequence: TGTGCCGGGGGACAGGGCGCCACTGAAGCTTTCTTT. Residues: CAGGQGATEAFF. The chain employs TRBV30 and TRBJ1-1, with TRBD1 identical over 9 bases. In germline, CDR1 is GTSNPN, CDR2 SVGIG (reference sequence). Trimming at V came to 8 bases and at J to 4 bases, leaving 5 bases not matched to a gene. This CDR3 has 12 amino acids.

This clone has just a few counts. The chain joins TRBV29-1 to TRBJ2-3; 7 bases align to TRBD2. Germline lookup yields CDR1 SQVTM and CDR2 ANQGSEA. This CDR3 spans 16 amino acids. Losses at the gene ends were 3 bases for V and 2 bases for J; bases not matched to a gene: 11. CDR3: CSVETGLTSFTDTQYF. In DNA, the CDR3 is TGCAGCGTTGAGACGGGACTGACTAGCTTCACAGATACGCAGTATTTT.